This T cell receptor (beta chain) was observed in a study of shared clonotypes between healthy human individuals. As for the study in general: Donor composition was two women and three men, aged 18 to 49. CD8 memory received one plate per donor, CD8 naive two, CD4 memory three and CD4 naive three. The study's findings and limits: The generation probabilities recorded for non-shared clonotypes fell below those of clonotypes shared by all four donors.

CD4+ cells were split into CD45RA+ naive and CD45RA-negative memory subsets. Produced via immunoSEQ multiplex PCR; TCRdb's table is partial and in-frame only. This sample has roughly 1,100,000 clones, with more than 60% found just once. CDR3 size: 15 residues. Germline V CDR1 and CDR2: LGHNA, YSLEER. V lost 1 base, J lost 5 bases, and 11 bases lay in between. On this clone itself: The antigen remains unidentified.

This receptor was obtained from a man aged 18 to 35 in good health. V gene TRBV4-3 combines with J gene TRBJ2-2, with D perhaps TRBD2 (5 bases). Source material: memory CD4+ T cells sorted from blood. The subset denotes: CD45RA-negative fraction. CDR3 nucleotides: TGCGCCAGCAGCCAAGGATTAGGAGGTACCGGGGAGCTGTTTTTT. It yields the protein CASSQGLGGTGELFF.